This passage covers 21 T cell receptor beta chains from one sample sequenced in a study of blood T cells in healthy people across ages. Sample-barcoded 5' priming and a J-beta primer mix drove a second PCR of about 6 to 12 cycles. Using its own MiXCR run on the 5' RACE reads, TCRdb lists one record per CDR3 protein. The data hold more than 700,000 distinct CDR3 sequences, with more than 35% observed a single time. Sequences were obtained from blood. These receptors were obtained from a man aged 80 or over in good health.

In this sample, this clonotype turned up a few times. The rearrangement uses TRBV15 and TRBJ2-1; D might be TRBD1 (6 bases). The CDR3 is 15 amino acids. CDR1 and CDR2 (germline): LNHNV, YYDKDF (reference sequence). V was shortened by 0 bases and J by 9 bases, with 15 bases between the two germline ends. The CDR3 is CATSRDIGDKGEQFF. As DNA, the CDR3 is TGTGCCACCAGCAGAGATATCGGGGACAAGGGTGAGCAGTTCTTC.

The rearrangement links TRBV3-1 to TRBJ2-2; 9 nucleotides agree with TRBD1. After removal of 3 bases from V and 1 base from J, the junction contained 3 bases not matched to a gene. Looked up from germline, CDR1 is LGHDT and CDR2 is YNNKEL (reference sequence). This CDR3 has 16 residues. The CDR3 loop reads CASSQRTGENTGELFF. The CDR3, as DNA: TGTGCCAGCAGCCAGCGGACAGGGGAGAACACCGGGGAGCTGTTTTTT. Full variable domain (missing parts from reference TRBV3-1 and TRBJ2-2): DTAVSQTPKYLVTQMGNDKSIKCEQNLGHDTMYWYKQDSKKFLKIMFSYNNKELIINETVPNRFSPKSPDKAHLNLHINSLELGDSAVYFCASSQRTGENTGELFFGEGSRLTVL.

This clonotype was detected a few times. CDR3 DNA: TGCAGTGCTGCCCGGGAGTTATATTACGAGCAGTACTTC. Protein sequence: CSAARELYYEQYF. The chain combines TRBV20-1 with TRBJ2-7, with D possibly TRBD2 on 6 matching bases. The CDR3 length is 13 residues. V shed 5 bases and J shed 4 bases, with 15 bases lying between them. Germline V gene data show CDR1 as DFQATT and CDR2 as SNEGSKA (reference sequence).

There are a few counts of this clonotype. This sequence joins TRBV20-1 and TRBJ1-2; a possible D gene is TRBD1 (5 bases). The CDR3 is 13 amino acids. V lost 2 bases and J 8 bases, leaving 15 bases between the germline ends. Germline V gene sequence: CDR1 DFQATT, CDR2 SNEGSKA (reference sequence). CDR3 DNA sequence: TGCAGTGCTAGAAGAGGAGGGGCTCAAGGCTACACCTTC. It translates to CSARRGGAQGYTF.

The rearrangement uses TRBV28 and TRBJ1-4; D remains ambiguous. Germline assignment: CDR1 MDHEN and CDR2 SYDVKM. V lost 3 bases and J lost 16, with 21 bases in between. This CDR3 region has 14 residues. CDR3 nucleotide sequence: TGTGCCAGCAGTTTCCGTGTGTCTGCCCTAGGCCAGTTTTTT. This translates into CASSFRVSALGQFF. Full variable domain (rest looked up from reference TRBV28 and TRBJ1-4): DVKVTQSSRYLVKRTGEKVFLECVQDMDHENMFWYRQDPGLGLRLIYFSYDVKMKEKGDIPEGYSVSREKKERFSLILESASTNQTSMYLCASSFRVSALGQFFGSGTQLSVL.

The chain employs TRBV12-3 or TRBV12-4 and TRBJ1-2; no clear D. The CDR3 runs 15 residues. V lost 5 bases and J 4 bases, leaving 17 bases between the germline ends. Written as DNA, the CDR3 is TGTGCCAGCAGTCTAAACGCCGTCTCCGGCTATGGCTACACCTTC. Translation gives CASSLNAVSGYGYTF.

The rearrangement uses TRBV27 and TRBJ2-3; 7 bases map to TRBD1. CDR1 is MNHEY and CDR2 is SMNVEV in the germline V gene (reference sequence). The CDR3 loop spans 15 amino acids. V gave up 5 bases and J gave up 14 bases; unmatched junction bases: 19. CDR3 sequence: CASSPRDSGHRYAYF. The CDR3, as DNA: TGTGCCAGCAGTCCCCGGGACAGCGGACACAGATACGCGTATTTT.

The chain is built from TRBV5-1 and TRBJ2-3; 10 bases are shared with TRBD2. The trim removed 4 bases at V and 0 bases at J, leaving 11 bases unmatched. CDR3 length: 18 residues. CDR1 SGHRS and CDR2 YFSETQ come from the germline V gene. CDR3 sequence reads: CASSDIAGGLPSTDTQYF. DNA for the CDR3: TGCGCCAGCAGCGACATAGCGGGGGGTCTACCTAGCACAGATACGCAGTATTTT.

The chain is built from TRBV2 and TRBJ2-7; TRBD2 aligns across 8 bases. Germline CDR1 reads SNHLY; CDR2 reads FYNNEI. The V gene end was trimmed by 2 bases and the J gene end by 3 bases; junction bases not matched to a gene: 6. This CDR3 spans 15 amino acids. The CDR3 loop is CASSETQREFYEQYF. The CDR3 DNA reads as TGTGCCAGCAGTGAAACCCAGCGGGAGTTCTACGAGCAGTACTTC.

This clonotype has a handful of counts. CDR3 in DNA: TGTGCCAGCAGCTTTAAGTTAGCCTACGAGCAGTACTTC. This translates into CASSFKLAYEQYF. The chain is built from TRBV5-5 and TRBJ2-5, with no clear D. TRBJ2-7 explains the end of the DNA better; the J call may be wrong. The germline V gene has CDR1 SGHKS and CDR2 YYEKEE (reference sequence). CDR3 size: 13 residues.

The V gene is TRBV11-3, the J gene TRBJ2-3; D not certain. Germline lookup yields CDR1 SGHNT and CDR2 YENEEA. The CDR3 covers 12 residues. Trimming shortened V by 2 bases and J by 6 bases, and 6 bases separated the two germline ends. In DNA, the CDR3 is TGTGCCAGCAGCTTATCCTCCGATACGCAGTATTTT. Encoded protein: CASSLSSDTQYF.

This chain uses TRBV7-2 with TRBJ1-3; no firm D call. The ends were cut back, 0 bases at V and 4 bases at J, with 7 bases in the middle. There are 14 residues in the CDR3. Germline V gene lookup returns CDR1 SGHTA and CDR2 FQGNSA. The CDR3 nucleotides read TGTGCCAGCAGCTTAGCGGGAGACGGAAACACCATATATTTT. It specifies CASSLAGDGNTIYF.

The V and J genes are TRBV12-3 or TRBV12-4 and TRBJ2-1; 9 bases map to TRBD2. Trimming took 3 bases from V and 7 from J; bases not matched to a gene: 4. CDR3 length: 14 amino acids. The CDR3 reads CASSFGGRGNEQFF. The CDR3 nucleotides read TGTGCCAGCAGTTTTGGCGGGAGGGGAAATGAGCAGTTCTTC.

Comment on this clonotype: A much larger clone is a single base away; this may be a read error. The rearrangement joins TRBV7-2 to TRBJ2-7; D gene uncertain. The V gene's germline CDR1 is SGHTA and CDR2 FQGNSA. V shed 4 bases and J shed 1 base, with 14 bases lying between them. The CDR3 spans 15 residues. Here the CDR3 reads CASSWGTAYSYEQYF. Here the CDR3 DNA reads TGTGCCAGCAGCTGGGGTACAGCCTATTCCTACGAGCAGTACTTC.

This clonotype was counted a few times. The chain joins TRBV14 to TRBJ1-2; D not certain. Germline V gene sequence: CDR1 SGHDN, CDR2 FVKESK. Trimming cost V 0 bases and J 6 bases, with 11 bases left between them. There are 14 residues in the CDR3. CDR3 protein: CASSQDRGLDGYTF. The CDR3 region has the DNA TGTGCCAGCAGCCAAGATAGAGGGTTGGATGGCTACACCTTC.

The chain joins TRBV20-1 to TRBJ2-3, with TRBD2 matching 14 bases. The CDR3 runs to 16 residues. Germline V CDR1 and CDR2: DFQATT, SNEGSKA (reference sequence). After removal of 6 bases from V and 5 bases from J, the junction contained 10 bases not matched to a gene. CDR3 bases: TGCAGTGCGCCCGGGACTAGCGGGAGTTATGAAGATACGCAGTATTTT. This translates into CSAPGTSGSYEDTQYF.

This clonotype was found once. V and J are TRBV3-1 and TRBJ1-1; D gene unclear. The CDR3 spans 13 residues. Per germline, CDR1 LGHDT and CDR2 YNNKEL (reference sequence). The V and J ends lost 2 bases and 6 bases respectively, with 10 bases between them. CDR3 residues: CASSQKGTAEAFF. DNA for the CDR3: TGTGCCAGCAGCCAAAAAGGCACAGCTGAAGCTTTCTTT.

CDR3 sequence: CAISVGLDNEQFF. Here the CDR3 DNA reads TGTGCCATCAGTGTAGGACTAGACAATGAGCAGTTCTTC. The chain joins TRBV10-3 to TRBJ2-1, with 7 bases identical to TRBD2. This CDR3 spans 13 amino acids. After removal of 4 bases from V and 5 bases from J, the junction contained 2 bases not matched to a gene. Per germline, CDR1 ENHRY and CDR2 SYGVKD.

This clonotype was observed a few times. The CDR3: CASSPGRTGSSYEQYF. The CDR3 bases are TGCGCCAGCAGCCCCGGTCGGACAGGGAGCTCCTACGAGCAGTACTTC. This rearrangement joins TRBV5-1 to TRBJ2-7; 8 nucleotides match TRBD1. V was clipped by 4 bases and J by 0 bases; unmatched bases: 9. CDR3 length: 16 residues. CDR1 is SGHRS and CDR2 is YFSETQ in the germline V gene.

This chain joins TRBV6-4 and TRBJ2-3, with 8 bases lining up with TRBD1. The CDR3 spans 15 residues. CDR1 is MRHNA and CDR2 is SNTAGT in the germline V gene. V was clipped by 3 bases and J by 1 base; unmatched bases: 3. CDR3 sequence reads: CASSEGQVGTDTQYF. The CDR3 DNA is TGTGCCAGCAGTGAGGGACAGGTCGGCACAGATACGCAGTATTTT.

The chain employs TRBV5-1 and TRBJ2-5; D may match TRBD1 or TRBD2 (5 bases each). Trimming cost V 4 bases and J 3 bases, with 19 bases left between them. The CDR3 covers 16 residues. Germline CDR1 reads SGHRS; CDR2 reads YFSETQ. This CDR3 reads CASSRTLRQFKETQYF. The CDR3 DNA reads as TGCGCCAGCAGCAGGACTCTGAGACAGTTCAAAGAGACCCAGTACTTC.